What follows is one TCR beta chain and its context. Its antigen is still unknown. The data were taken from a study of cytomegalovirus exposure and HLA in healthy donors. General observations from the study: Common viral pathogens (according to a later analysis) appeared linked to several of the most significant clusters. Rarity marked most TCR sequences, yet some public TCRs occurred in many donors. DRB1 had the most TCR associations and HLA-C the fewest, a later analysis found, with rates varying by HLA locus.

This CDR3 contains 13 residues. Germline CDR1 SQVTM, CDR2 ANQGSEA. V lost 6 bases, J lost 4 bases, and 8 bases stayed unmatched. PCR used 60 Vbeta primers and 13 Jbeta primers. TCRdb's copy holds only in-frame clones and misses some; the assay was immunoSEQ multiplex PCR. Altogether 95,000 to 100,000 clones are present, 75% being singletons, with the ten largest covering 10%. Input material: PBMCs. This TCR derives from a man aged 50-59 years in good health and CMV-seronegative. This chain uses TRBV29-1 with TRBJ1-1; TRBD1 matches 7 bases. This CDR3 reads CSVHGQAGTEAFF. CDR3 bases: TGCAGCGTCCACGGACAGGCGGGCACTGAAGCTTTCTTT.